The present T cell receptor beta chain was sequenced within a study of cytomegalovirus exposure and HLA in healthy donors. The PCR made use of 60 Vbeta and 13 Jbeta primers. Sequencing was performed with immunoSEQ multiplex PCR; in TCRdb, only in-frame clones are kept and a portion is missing. The sample carries approximately 180,000 clones, 84% recorded once. CDR3 length equals 14 residues. Germline V lookup: CDR1 MNHEY, CDR2 SMNVEV (reference sequence). J gave up 2 bases and V 5 bases, and 1 base lay outside the gene matches. The sequencing sample was made of PBMCs. The chain is built from TRBV27 and TRBJ1-5; 9 positions agree with TRBD1. The receptor was derived from a girl aged 5-17 years in good health and CMV-seropositive. CDR3 protein: CASSRTGGNQPQHF. The CDR3, as DNA: TGTGCCAGCAGTAGGACAGGGGGCAATCAGCCCCAGCATTTT.